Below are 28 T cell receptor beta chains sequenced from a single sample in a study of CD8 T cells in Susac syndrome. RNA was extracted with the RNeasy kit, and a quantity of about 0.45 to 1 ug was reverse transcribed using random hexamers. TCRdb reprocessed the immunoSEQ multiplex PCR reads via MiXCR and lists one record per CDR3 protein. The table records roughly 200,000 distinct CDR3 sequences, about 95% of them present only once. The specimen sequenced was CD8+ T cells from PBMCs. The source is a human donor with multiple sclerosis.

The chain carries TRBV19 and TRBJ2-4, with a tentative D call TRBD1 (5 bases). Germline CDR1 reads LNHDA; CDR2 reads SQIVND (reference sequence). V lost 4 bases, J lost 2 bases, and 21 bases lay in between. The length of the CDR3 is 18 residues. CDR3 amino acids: CASSTPWTQGGSKNIQYF. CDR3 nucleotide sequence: TGTGCCAGTAGTACTCCTTGGACCCAGGGTGGGTCCAAAAACATTCAGTACTTC.

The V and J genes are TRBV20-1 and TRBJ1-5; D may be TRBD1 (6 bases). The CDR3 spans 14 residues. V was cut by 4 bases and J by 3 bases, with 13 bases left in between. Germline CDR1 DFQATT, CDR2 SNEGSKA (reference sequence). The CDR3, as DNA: TGCAGTGCTACCCCCCGGGACAACAATCAGCCCCAGCATTTT. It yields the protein CSATPRDNNQPQHF.

The CDR3 reads CASNNNLGTEAFF. CDR3 nucleotides: TGTGCCAGCAACAACAACCTGGGCACTGAAGCTTTCTTT. The V gene is TRBV27, the J gene TRBJ1-1; D gene unclear. Germline values: CDR1 MNHEY, CDR2 SMNVEV (reference sequence). The CDR3 has 13 residues. The V and J ends lost 7 bases and 4 bases respectively, with 13 bases between them.

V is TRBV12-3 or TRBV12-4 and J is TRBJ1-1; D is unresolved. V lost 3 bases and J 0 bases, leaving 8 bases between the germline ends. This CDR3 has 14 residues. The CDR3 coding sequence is TGTGCCAGCAGTTTGAATTGGATGAACACTGAAGCTTTCTTT. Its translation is CASSLNWMNTEAFF.

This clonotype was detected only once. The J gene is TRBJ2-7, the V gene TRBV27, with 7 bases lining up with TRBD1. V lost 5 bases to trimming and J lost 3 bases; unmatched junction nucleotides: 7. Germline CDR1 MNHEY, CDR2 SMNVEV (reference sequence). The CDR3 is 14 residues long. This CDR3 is CASSPGTAYYEQYF. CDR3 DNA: TGTGCCAGCAGTCCGGGGACAGCATACTACGAGCAGTACTTC.

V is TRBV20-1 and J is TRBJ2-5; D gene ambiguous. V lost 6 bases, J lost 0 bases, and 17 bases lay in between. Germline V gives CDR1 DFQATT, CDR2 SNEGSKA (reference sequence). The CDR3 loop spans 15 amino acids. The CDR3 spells CSAESYGEYQETQYF. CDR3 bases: TGCAGTGCCGAGAGTTATGGCGAGTACCAAGAGACCCAGTACTTC.

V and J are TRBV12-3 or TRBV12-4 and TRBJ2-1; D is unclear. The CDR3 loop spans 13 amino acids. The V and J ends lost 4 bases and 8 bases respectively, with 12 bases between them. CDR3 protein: CASSWVGQHEQFF. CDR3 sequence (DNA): TGTGCCAGCAGTTGGGTGGGCCAGCATGAGCAGTTCTTC.

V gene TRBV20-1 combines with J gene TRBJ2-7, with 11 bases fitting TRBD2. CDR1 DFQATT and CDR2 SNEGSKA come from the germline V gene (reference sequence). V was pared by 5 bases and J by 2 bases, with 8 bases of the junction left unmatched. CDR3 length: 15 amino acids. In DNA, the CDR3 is TGCAGTGCTCCCCAAACTAGCGGGAGAACCTACGAGCAGTACTTC. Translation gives CSAPQTSGRTYEQYF.

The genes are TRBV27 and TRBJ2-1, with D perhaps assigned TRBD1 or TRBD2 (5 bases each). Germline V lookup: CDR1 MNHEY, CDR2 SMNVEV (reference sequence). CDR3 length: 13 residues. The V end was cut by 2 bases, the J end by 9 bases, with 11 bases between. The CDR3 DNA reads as TGTGCCAGCAGTTTAATCCGGGGCGGTGAGCAGTTCTTC. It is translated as CASSLIRGGEQFF.

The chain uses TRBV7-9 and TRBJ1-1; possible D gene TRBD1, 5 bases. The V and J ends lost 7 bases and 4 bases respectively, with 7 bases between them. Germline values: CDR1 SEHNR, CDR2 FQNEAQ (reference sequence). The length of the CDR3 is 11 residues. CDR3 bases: TGTGCCAGCACCGGGGGCACTGAAGCTTTCTTT. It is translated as CASTGGTEAFF.

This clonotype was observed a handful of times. DNA for the CDR3: TGCAGCGTCGGCGGGGGGCTGGTTGAAAAACTGTTTTTT. This sequence encodes CSVGGGLVEKLFF. This chain joins TRBV29-1 and TRBJ1-4; possibly TRBD1 for D (6 bases). The CDR3 has 13 amino acids. Trimming took off 6 bases at V and 7 bases at J, with 15 bases between the two ends. From germline, CDR1 is SQVTM and CDR2 ANQGSEA.

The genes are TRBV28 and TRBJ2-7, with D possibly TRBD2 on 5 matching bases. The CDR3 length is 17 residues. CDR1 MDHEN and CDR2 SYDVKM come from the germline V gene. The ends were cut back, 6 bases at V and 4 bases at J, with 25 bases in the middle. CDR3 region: CASSRTVRANNLYEQYF. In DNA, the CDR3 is TGTGCCAGCAGCCGAACGGTGCGGGCGAACAACTTGTACGAGCAGTACTTC. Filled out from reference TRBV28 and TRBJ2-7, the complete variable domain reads DVKVTQSSRYLVKRTGEKVFLECVQDMDHENMFWYRQDPGLGLRLIYFSYDVKMKEKGDIPEGYSVSREKKERFSLILESASTNQTSMYLCASSRTVRANNLYEQYFGPGTRLTVT.

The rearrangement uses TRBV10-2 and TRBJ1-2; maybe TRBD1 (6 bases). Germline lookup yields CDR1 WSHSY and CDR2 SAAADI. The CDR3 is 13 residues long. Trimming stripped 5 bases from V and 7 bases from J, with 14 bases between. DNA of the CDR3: TGCGCCAGCAGTTACGGGACATATAGTGGCTACACCTTC. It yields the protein CASSYGTYSGYTF.

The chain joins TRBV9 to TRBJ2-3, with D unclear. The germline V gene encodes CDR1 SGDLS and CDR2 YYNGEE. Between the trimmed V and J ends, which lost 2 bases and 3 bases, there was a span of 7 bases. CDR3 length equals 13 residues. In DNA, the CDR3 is TGTGCCAGCAGCGTTTCCATAACAGATACGCAGTATTTT. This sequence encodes CASSVSITDTQYF. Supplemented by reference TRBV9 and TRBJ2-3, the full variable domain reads DSGVTQTPKHLITATGQRVTLRCSPRSGDLSVYWYQQSLDQGLQFLIQYYNGEERAKGNILERFSAQQFPDLHSELNLSSLELGDSALYFCASSVSITDTQYFGPGTRLTVL.

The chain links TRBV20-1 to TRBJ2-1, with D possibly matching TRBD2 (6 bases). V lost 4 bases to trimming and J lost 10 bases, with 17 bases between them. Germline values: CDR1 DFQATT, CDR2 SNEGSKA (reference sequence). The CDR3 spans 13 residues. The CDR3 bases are TGCAGTGCTACAAGTAGGCTCGGAGGGGAGCAGTTCTTC. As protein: CSATSRLGGEQFF.

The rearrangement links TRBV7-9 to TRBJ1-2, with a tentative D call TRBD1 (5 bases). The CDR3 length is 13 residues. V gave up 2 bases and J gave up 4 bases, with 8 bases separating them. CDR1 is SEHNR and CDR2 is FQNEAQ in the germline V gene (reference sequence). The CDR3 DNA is TGTGCCAGCAGCTTATTGGGGACCTATGGCTACACCTTC. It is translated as CASSLLGTYGYTF. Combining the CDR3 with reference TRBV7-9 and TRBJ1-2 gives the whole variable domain DTGVSQNPRHKITKRGQNVTFRCDPISEHNRLYWYRQTLGQGPEFLTYFQNEAQLEKSRLLSDRFSAERPKGSFSTLEIQRTEQGDSAMYLCASSLLGTYGYTFGSGTRLTVV.

As DNA, the CDR3 is TGTGCCTGCGACTTCGGGACACCCCAAGAGACCCAGTACTTC. Translated: CACDFGTPQETQYF. The chain is built from TRBV30 and TRBJ2-5; weak D call: TRBD1 (6 bases). The CDR3 is 14 amino acids. V was cut by 6 bases and J by 1 base, with 15 bases left in between. The germline gives CDR1 GTSNPN, CDR2 SVGIG (reference sequence).

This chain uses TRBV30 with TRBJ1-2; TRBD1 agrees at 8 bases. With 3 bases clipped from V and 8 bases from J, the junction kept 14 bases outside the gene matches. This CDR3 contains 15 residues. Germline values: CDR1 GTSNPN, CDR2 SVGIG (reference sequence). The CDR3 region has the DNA TGTGCCTGGAGAGGGGCAGGGGGCGCATACAAGGGCTACACCTTC. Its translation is CAWRGAGGAYKGYTF.

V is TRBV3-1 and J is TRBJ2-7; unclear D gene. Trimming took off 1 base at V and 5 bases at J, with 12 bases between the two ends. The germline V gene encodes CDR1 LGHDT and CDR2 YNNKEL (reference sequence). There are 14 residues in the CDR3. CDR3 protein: CASSQGVGLDEQYF. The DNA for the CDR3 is TGTGCCAGCAGCCAAGGAGTAGGGTTGGACGAGCAGTACTTC.

CDR3 amino acids: CASRRSGRESDEQFF. CDR3 nucleotide sequence: TGTGCCAGCAGACGTAGCGGGAGAGAATCGGACGAGCAGTTCTTC. The V gene is TRBV12-3 or TRBV12-4, the J gene TRBJ2-1; the match to TRBD2 covers 9 bases. CDR3 length: 15 residues. The junction had 13 bases not matched to a gene; V was cut back by 6 bases and J by 10 bases.

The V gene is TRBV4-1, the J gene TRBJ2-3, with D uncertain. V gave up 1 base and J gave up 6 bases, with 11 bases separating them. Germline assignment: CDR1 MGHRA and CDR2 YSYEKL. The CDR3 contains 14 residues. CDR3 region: CASSQATIGDTQYF. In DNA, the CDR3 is TGCGCCAGCAGCCAAGCAACCATAGGGGATACGCAGTATTTT.

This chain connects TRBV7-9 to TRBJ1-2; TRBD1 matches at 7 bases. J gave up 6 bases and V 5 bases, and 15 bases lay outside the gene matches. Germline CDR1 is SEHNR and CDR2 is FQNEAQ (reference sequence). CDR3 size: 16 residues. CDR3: CASSHTGRGLEDGYTF. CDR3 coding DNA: TGTGCCAGCAGCCACACGGGCAGGGGGTTAGAGGATGGCTACACCTTC. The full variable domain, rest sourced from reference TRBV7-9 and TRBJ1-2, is DTGVSQNPRHKITKRGQNVTFRCDPISEHNRLYWYRQTLGQGPEFLTYFQNEAQLEKSRLLSDRFSAERPKGSFSTLEIQRTEQGDSAMYLCASSHTGRGLEDGYTFGSGTRLTVV.

The CDR3 DNA sequence: TGTGCCAGCAGTTTAGATCCCCTGGGCAGGGCCTACGAGCAGTACTTC. Encoded protein: CASSLDPLGRAYEQYF. The chain employs TRBV27 and TRBJ2-7; the D gene is possibly TRBD1 (5 bases). V shed 2 bases and J shed 2 bases, with 16 bases lying between them. The CDR3 has 16 residues. Germline V gene lookup returns CDR1 MNHEY and CDR2 SMNVEV (reference sequence).

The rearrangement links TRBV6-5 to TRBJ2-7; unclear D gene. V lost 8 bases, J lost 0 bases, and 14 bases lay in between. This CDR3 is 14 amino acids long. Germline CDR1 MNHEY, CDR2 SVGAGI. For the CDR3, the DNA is TGTGCCAGCTCCTTTGGCGCCCCCTCCTACGAGCAGTACTTC. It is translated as CASSFGAPSYEQYF.

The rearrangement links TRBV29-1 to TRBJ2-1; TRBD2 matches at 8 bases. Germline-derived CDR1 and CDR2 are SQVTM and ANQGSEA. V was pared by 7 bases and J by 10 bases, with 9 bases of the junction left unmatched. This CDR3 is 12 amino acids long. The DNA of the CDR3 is TGCAGCGCCGGGAGGGAGAGTAGCGAGCAGTTCTTC. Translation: CSAGRESSEQFF.

The CDR3: CSVKGGYSYEQYF. CDR3 DNA: TGCAGCGTTAAGGGGGGTTACTCCTACGAGCAGTACTTC. V and J are TRBV29-1 and TRBJ2-7; TRBD1 or TRBD2 may be the D gene (6 bases each). From germline, CDR1 is SQVTM and CDR2 ANQGSEA. The V gene lost 5 bases and the J gene lost 0 bases, with 11 bases spanning the gap. The CDR3 covers 13 residues.

CDR3 protein: CASSLAPSSYNEQFF. The DNA for the CDR3 is TGTGCCAGCAGCTTAGCCCCGAGTTCCTACAATGAGCAGTTCTTC. J is TRBJ2-1 and V is TRBV7-9; D not certain. CDR3 size: 15 residues. Trimming removed 0 bases from V and 1 base from J, with 7 bases in between. Per germline, CDR1 SEHNR and CDR2 FQNEAQ (reference sequence).

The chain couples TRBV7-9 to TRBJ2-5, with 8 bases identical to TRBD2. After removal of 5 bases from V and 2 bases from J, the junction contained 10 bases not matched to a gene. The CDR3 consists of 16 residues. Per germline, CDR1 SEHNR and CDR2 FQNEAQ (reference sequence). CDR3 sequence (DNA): TGTGCCAGCAGCGCTCTAGCGGGCGCATATCAAGAGACCCAGTACTTC. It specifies CASSALAGAYQETQYF.